The rows below give T cell receptor beta chains drawn from one sample of a study of cytomegalovirus exposure and HLA in healthy donors. TCRdb's table, derived via immunoSEQ multiplex PCR, lists solely in-frame clones and lacks some. Of more than 150,000 clones in the sample, about 81% are singletons; the top ten hold around 2%. The specimen was PBMCs. Source of these receptors: a woman between 18 and 29 years old in good health and CMV-seropositive. The conserved cysteine and the conserved F or W are not part of the CDR3 here. Each record gives: CDR3 protein, V gene, CDR3 length.

ASSVSPTSEETQY TRBV9 13
ASSLDWNEGRSYGYT TRBV27 15
ASSKGQSGYT TRBV6-5 10
ASSDQETNEQF TRBV6-4 11
SVVRNRADTQY TRBV29-1 11
ASSLGLGQGAFNYGYT TRBV5-1 16
ASSQDLGARSGANGLT TRBV4-1 16
ASSLVGEHT TRBV5-6 9
ASSSPPSGTGNTGELF TRBV5-4 16
ASSLAGIGYNSPLH TRBV27 14
ASSLTGAKGSPLH TRBV2 13
ASSLQGTTEAF TRBV6-6 11
ASRGGNTEAF TRBV6-5 10
ASSPGTGLTDTQY TRBV7-9 13
ANQGALGGANVLT TRBV27 13
ASSYSGVGYGYT TRBV6-5 12
AWSEGDDRSYT TRBV30 11
ASSIGPSGYT TRBV19 10
AWRHDSATNEKLF TRBV30 13
ASSGNRFGPQH TRBV6-5 11
ARRTGGSYNEQF TRBV2 12
ASRPVQGDEQF TRBV5-1 11
ASSLAGGSSYNEQF TRBV6-6 14
ASSRTWLAGKNTGELF TRBV5-1 16
ASSQHPGSGELF TRBV4-2 12
ASSPGRTAFGIEETQY TRBV7-9 16
ASSQTWPGND TRBV4-2 10
ASSREGVDTEAF TRBV11-3 12
ASSLWTGFNQPQH TRBV6-6 13
ASSWGTGDTGELF TRBV5-6 13
ATKQEASYNEQF TRBV15 12
ASSGGQGRVGYT TRBV9 12
ASSGVDRGYGYT TRBV9 12
ASSQDLGGSTGELF TRBV4-3 14
ASSFDGGASKNIQY TRBV5-1 14
ASSPPAKLASIQY TRBV18 13
ASSSQGAGAGELF TRBV7-8 13
ASSRTSTGKGYT TRBV28 12
ASSAVAGSPTDTQY TRBV6-4 14
ASSQDGTQETQY TRBV4-3 12
ASRDSHNSPLH TRBV19 11
ASSYSRDSNTEAF TRBV6-5 13
ASSVEGYGLAETQY TRBV9 14
ASSHSGGVKETQY TRBV7-6 13
ASSEGVGGGDTQY TRBV2 13
ASSVWRLETQY TRBV6-1 11
ASSLGGGETQY TRBV5-1 11
ASSTLVAAAYGYT TRBV19 13
ASPRGPGILQETQY TRBV10-1 14
ASSMGTSGGQNEQF TRBV7-3 14
ASSDAGGPDTQY TRBV6-4 12
ASRTSGGPKETQY TRBV6-5 13
AISEPRGTQY TRBV10-3 10
ASSQEQGAYEQY TRBV4-1 12
AWSVGTSAYNEQF TRBV30 13
ASSRTGMDTEAF TRBV18 12